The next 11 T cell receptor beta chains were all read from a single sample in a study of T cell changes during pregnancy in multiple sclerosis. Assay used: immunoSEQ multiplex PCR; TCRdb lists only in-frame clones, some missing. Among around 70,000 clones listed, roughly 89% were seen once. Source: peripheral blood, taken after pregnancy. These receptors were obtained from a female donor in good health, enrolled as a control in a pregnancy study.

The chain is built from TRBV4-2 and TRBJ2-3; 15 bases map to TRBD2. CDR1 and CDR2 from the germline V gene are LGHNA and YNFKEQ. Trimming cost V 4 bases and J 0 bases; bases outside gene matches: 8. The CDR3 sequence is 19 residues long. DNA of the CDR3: TGTGCCAGCAGCCCCGTACAGGGACTAGCGGGGGGTAGCACAGATACGCAGTATTTT. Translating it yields CASSPVQGLAGGSTDTQYF.

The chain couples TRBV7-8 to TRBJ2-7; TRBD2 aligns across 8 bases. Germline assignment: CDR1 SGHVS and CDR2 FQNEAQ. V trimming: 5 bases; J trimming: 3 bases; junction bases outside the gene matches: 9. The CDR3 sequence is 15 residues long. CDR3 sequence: CASSPSSGTSYEQYF. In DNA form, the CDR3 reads TGTGCCAGCAGCCCCTCCTCCGGGACTAGCTACGAGCAGTACTTC. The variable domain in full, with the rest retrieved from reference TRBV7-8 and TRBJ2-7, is GAGVSQSPRYKVAKRGQDVALRCDPISGHVSLFWYQQALGQGPEFLTYFQNEAQLDKSGLPSDRFFAERPEGSVSTLKIQRTQQEDSAVYLCASSPSSGTSYEQYFGPGTRLTVT.

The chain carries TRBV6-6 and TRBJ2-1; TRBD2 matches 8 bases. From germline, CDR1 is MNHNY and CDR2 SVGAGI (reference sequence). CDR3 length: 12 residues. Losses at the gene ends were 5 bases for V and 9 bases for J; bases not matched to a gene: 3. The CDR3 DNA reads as TGTGCCAGCAGTCGGAGCGGGAGTGAGCAGTTCTTC. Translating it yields CASSRSGSEQFF.

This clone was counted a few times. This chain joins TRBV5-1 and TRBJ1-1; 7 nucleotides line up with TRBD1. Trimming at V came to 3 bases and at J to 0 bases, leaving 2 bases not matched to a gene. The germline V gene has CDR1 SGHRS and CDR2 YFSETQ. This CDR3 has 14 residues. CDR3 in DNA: TGCGCCAGCAGCTGGGACAGAGTGAACACTGAAGCTTTCTTT. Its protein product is CASSWDRVNTEAFF.

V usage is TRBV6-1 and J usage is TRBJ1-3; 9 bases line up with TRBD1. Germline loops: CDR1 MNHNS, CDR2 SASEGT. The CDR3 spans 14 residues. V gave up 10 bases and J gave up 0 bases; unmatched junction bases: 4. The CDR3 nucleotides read TGTGCCACCGACAGGGGGAACTCTGGAAACACCATATATTTT. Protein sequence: CATDRGNSGNTIYF.

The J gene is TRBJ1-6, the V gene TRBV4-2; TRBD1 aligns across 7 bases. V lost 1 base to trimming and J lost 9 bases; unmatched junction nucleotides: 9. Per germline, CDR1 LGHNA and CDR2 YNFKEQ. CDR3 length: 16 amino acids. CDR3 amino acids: CASSQAFGQESSPLHF. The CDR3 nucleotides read TGTGCCAGCAGCCAAGCCTTCGGACAGGAAAGTTCACCCCTCCACTTT.

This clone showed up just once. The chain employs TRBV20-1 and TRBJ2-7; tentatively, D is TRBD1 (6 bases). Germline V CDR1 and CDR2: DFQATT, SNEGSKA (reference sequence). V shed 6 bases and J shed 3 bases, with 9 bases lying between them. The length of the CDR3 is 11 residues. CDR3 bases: TGCAGTGCGGGGGCCCACTACGAGCAGTACTTC. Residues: CSAGAHYEQYF.

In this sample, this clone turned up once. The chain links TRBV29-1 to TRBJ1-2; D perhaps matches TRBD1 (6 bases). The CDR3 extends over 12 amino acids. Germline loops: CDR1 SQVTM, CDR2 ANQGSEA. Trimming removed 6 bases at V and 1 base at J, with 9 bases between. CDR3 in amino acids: CSVGGFNYGYTF. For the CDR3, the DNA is TGCAGCGTAGGGGGATTTAACTATGGCTACACCTTC. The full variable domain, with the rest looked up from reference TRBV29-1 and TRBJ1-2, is SAVISQKPSRDICQRGTSLTIQCQVDSQVTMMFWYRQQPGQSLTLIATANQGSEATYESGFVIDKFPISRPNLTFSTLTVSNMSPEDSSIYLCSVGGFNYGYTFGSGTRLTVV.

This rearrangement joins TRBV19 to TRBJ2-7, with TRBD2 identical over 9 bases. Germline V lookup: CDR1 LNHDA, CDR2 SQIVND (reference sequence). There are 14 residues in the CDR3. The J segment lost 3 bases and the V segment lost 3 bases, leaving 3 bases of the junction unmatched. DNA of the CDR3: TGTGCCAGTAGTATGGCTAGCGGGAACTACGAGCAGTACTTC. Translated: CASSMASGNYEQYF.

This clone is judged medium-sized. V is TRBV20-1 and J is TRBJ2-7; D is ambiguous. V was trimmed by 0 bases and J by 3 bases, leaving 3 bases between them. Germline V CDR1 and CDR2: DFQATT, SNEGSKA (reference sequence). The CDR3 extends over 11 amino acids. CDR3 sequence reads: CSARDNYEQYF. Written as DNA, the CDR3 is TGCAGTGCTAGAGACAACTACGAGCAGTACTTC.

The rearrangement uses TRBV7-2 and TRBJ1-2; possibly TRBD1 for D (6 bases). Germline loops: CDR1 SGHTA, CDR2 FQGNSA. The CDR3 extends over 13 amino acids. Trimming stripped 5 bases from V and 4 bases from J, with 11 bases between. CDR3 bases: TGTGCCAGCAGCGTAGGGACAACCTATGGCTACACCTTC. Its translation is CASSVGTTYGYTF.